The 13 T cell receptor beta chains presented below share a single source sample, sequenced in a study of T cell clonality in common variable immunodeficiency. Sequencing used immunoSEQ multiplex PCR; TCRdb keeps in-frame clones, though not all of them. This table holds tens of thousands of clones with no singletons; the top ten claim roughly 1.7%. The material sequenced was peripheral blood mononuclear cells. The receptors here all came from a person between 18 and 75 years old in good health.

In its sample, this clone was seen many times. Incomplete CDR3 DNA: TGTGCCAGCAGCTCCTGGGACAGCGGACAGAACACTGAA. As protein: CASSSWDSGQNTE. The whole CDR3 sequence is CASSSWDSGQNTEAFF. The rearrangement links TRBV7-6 to TRBJ1-1; TRBD1 matches 7 bases. From the germline J gene comes the end of the CDR3, since the read stops 3 residues before it. The J segment lost 1 base and the V segment lost 4 bases, leaving 9 bases of the junction unmatched. The CDR3 spans 16 residues. Germline lookup yields CDR1 SGHVS and CDR2 FNYEAQ.

This clone was seen many times. The sequenced fragment ends 3 residues before the CDR3 boundary, so the rest is inferred from the germline J gene. The gene calls are TRBV4-1 and TRBJ1-5, with TRBD1 identical over 8 bases. The CDR3 loop spans 15 amino acids. Germline CDR1 is MGHRA and CDR2 is YSYEKL. After removal of 2 bases from V and 6 bases from J, the junction contained 6 bases not matched to a gene. The DNA read from the CDR3 is TGCGCCAGCAGCCAAACCGCCAGGGGGCTTCAGCCC. Its protein product is CASSQTARGLQP. The full CDR3 is CASSQTARGLQPQHF.

This clone was seen at least ten times. The CDR3 is cut off 3 residues early in the read; its end comes from the germline J gene. The chain carries TRBV4-1 and TRBJ1-5; a weak D match, TRBD1 (5 bases). The germline V and J ends were trimmed by 0 bases and 7 bases, with 13 bases remaining between them. Germline CDR1 is MGHRA and CDR2 is YSYEKL. CDR3 length: 15 amino acids. Incomplete CDR3 DNA: TGCGCCAGCAGCCAAGAGGGGCAGTTGCTACAGCCC. This gives the protein CASSQEGQLLQP. The full-length CDR3 reads as CASSQEGQLLQPQHF.

Remarks on this clone: Read data end 3 residues before the CDR3 end; the end is taken from the germline J gene. This chain joins TRBV5-1 and TRBJ1-5; D might be TRBD1 (5 bases). This CDR3 spans 11 amino acids. Looked up from germline, CDR1 is SGHRS and CDR2 is YFSETQ. V was pared by 10 bases and J by 4 bases, with 9 bases between. CDR3 bases read: TGCGCCGGGGGGATTAATCAGCCC. This translates into CAGGINQP. From start to end, the CDR3 is CAGGINQPQHF.

Only a few counts were recorded for this clone. Coverage ceases 3 residues before the CDR3 finishes, and the germline J gene fills in the end. The rearrangement uses TRBV5-1 and TRBJ2-7; 11 bases agree with TRBD2. V lost 3 bases, J lost 1 base, and 3 bases stayed unmatched. The CDR3 has 15 amino acids. Germline V gene lookup returns CDR1 SGHRS and CDR2 YFSETQ. Incomplete CDR3 DNA: TGCGCCAGCAGCTGGGGGACTAGCGGTTCCTACGAG. The encoded protein is CASSWGTSGSYE. The full CDR3 reads CASSWGTSGSYEQYF.

This clone was detected many times. The CDR3 is cut off 3 residues early in the read; its end comes from the germline J gene. The chain couples TRBV20-1 to TRBJ1-1; 7 bases match TRBD1. This CDR3 is built from 14 residues. Germline loops: CDR1 DFQATT, CDR2 SNEGSKA (reference sequence). V trimming: 0 bases; J trimming: 4 bases; junction bases outside the gene matches: 5. The sequenced CDR3 bases are TGCAGTGCTAGAGATGGCAGGGGGATCACTGAA. It encodes CSARDGRGITE. The whole CDR3 protein reads CSARDGRGITEAFF.

This clone was recorded at least ten times. The observed sequence ends 3 residues before the CDR3 terminus, with the missing tail filled in from the germline J gene. This chain joins TRBV5-6 and TRBJ2-2, with a possible D match to TRBD2 (5 bases). The CDR3 loop spans 15 amino acids. V lost 4 bases to trimming and J lost 2 bases, with 12 bases between them. Germline V gene sequence: CDR1 SGHDT, CDR2 YYEEEE. CDR3 DNA (partial): TGTGCCAGCAGCGGGTTCCTAGCAAACACCGGGGAG. This gives the protein CASSGFLANTGE. The CDR3 as a whole reads CASSGFLANTGELFF.

In its sample, this clone was seen many times. The CDR3 loop reads CSARGSGRPPYEQYF. The CDR3 bases that were read are TGCAGTGCTAGAGGAAGCGGGAGGCCTCCCTACGAG. The gene calls are TRBV20-1 and TRBJ2-7; 9 bases map to TRBD2. The sequenced fragment ends 3 residues before the CDR3 boundary, so the rest is inferred from the germline J gene. Trimming at V came to 1 base and at J to 2 bases, leaving 6 bases not matched to a gene. There are 15 residues in the CDR3. Germline CDR1 and CDR2: DFQATT and SNEGSKA (reference sequence).

The sample holds many counts of this clone. The DNA ends 3 residues before the CDR3 does, and the rest of the CDR3 is filled in from the germline J gene. The chain links TRBV27 to TRBJ2-1, with TRBD2 matching over 14 bases. This CDR3 has 16 residues. Germline CDR1 MNHEY, CDR2 SMNVEV (reference sequence). The trim removed 5 bases at V and 7 bases at J, leaving 7 bases unmatched. The part of the CDR3 DNA that was read is TGTGCCAGCAGTAGAACCGGGACTAGCGGGAGAAATGAG. Translation gives CASSRTGTSGRNE. The CDR3 in full is CASSRTGTSGRNEQFF.

This clone came up many times. One junction end disagrees with the germline gene, perhaps due to a read error. The read ends 3 residues shy of where the CDR3 ends; the end is completed using the germline J gene. The V call is TRBV7-9, the J call TRBJ2-5, with a weak D call TRBD2 (6 bases). Germline V gives CDR1 SEHNR, CDR2 FQNEAQ (reference sequence). The CDR3 length is 15 residues. CDR3 DNA, as far as it was read: TGTGCCAGCAGCCCCATTGGAGGGGTCCAAAAGACC. It codes for CASSPIGGVQKT. The full CDR3 protein is CASSPIGGVQKTQYF.

This clone came up many times. The read gets to within 3 residues of the CDR3 end, and the germline J gene fills in the rest. The V call is TRBV5-1, the J call TRBJ2-3, with 12 bases aligning to TRBD1. CDR3 length equals 15 residues. The germline V gene encodes CDR1 SGHRS and CDR2 YFSETQ. V dropped 4 bases and J dropped 4; count of bases not matched to a gene: 4. The CDR3 loop is CASSPGTGGADTQYF. CDR3 DNA (partial): TGCGCCAGCAGCCCCGGGACAGGGGGCGCAGATACG.

This clone has a count of ten or more. The CDR3 end lies 3 residues beyond the end of the read and is filled in from the germline J gene. This chain joins TRBV5-1 and TRBJ2-5, with 9 positions matching TRBD2. Looked up from germline, CDR1 is SGHRS and CDR2 is YFSETQ. The trim removed 3 bases at V and 5 bases at J, leaving 8 bases unmatched. The CDR3 length is 15 residues. CDR3 sequence: CASSSSSSGVETQYF. The DNA read from the CDR3 is TGCGCCAGCAGCTCGTCATCTAGCGGGGTGGAGACC. The complete variable domain, with remaining parts taken from reference TRBV5-1 and TRBJ2-5, reads KAGVTQTPRYLIKTRGQQVTLSCSPISGHRSVSWYQQTPGQGLQFLFEYFSETQRNKGNFPGRFSGRQFSNSRSEMNVSTLELGDSALYLCASSSSSSGVETQYFGPGTRLLVL.

This clone was detected ten times or more. The sequenced fragment ends 3 residues before the CDR3 boundary, so the rest is inferred from the germline J gene. The gene calls are TRBV6-4 and TRBJ1-3; the match to TRBD1 covers 8 bases. V was pared by 2 bases and J by 2 bases, with 14 bases of the junction left unmatched. From germline, CDR1 is MRHNA and CDR2 SNTAGT. This CDR3 is built from 19 residues. The CDR3 DNA, read in part, is TGTGCCAGCAGTGACCTCTCGCCCTTACAGGGGGAGGCTGGAAACACC. Its translation is CASSDLSPLQGEAGNT. The CDR3 in its entirety is CASSDLSPLQGEAGNTIYF.